This TCR beta chain was captured by sequencing in a study of shared clonotypes between healthy human individuals. Assay: immunoSEQ multiplex PCR; the TCRdb copy retains only in-frame clones and omits some. The sample contains about 1,500,000 clones, more than 95% of which appear only once. The CDR3 is made up of 15 amino acids. Germline V gene data show CDR1 as MNHNY and CDR2 as SVGAGI (reference sequence). Trimming removed 2 bases from V and 6 bases from J; junction bases left unmatched: 6. The clonotype was recovered from a man aged 25-40 years in good health. Sequenced: naive CD4+ T cells sorted from blood. The subset is: CD45RA+ positively selected. This chain joins TRBV6-6 and TRBJ2-2; 7 nucleotides match TRBD1. In nucleotides, the CDR3 is TGTGCCAGCAGTTACGGGGACAGTTGGGCCGGGGAGCTGTTTTTT. It codes for CASSYGDSWAGELFF.